The 11 T cell receptor beta chains in this list originate from one sample, sequenced in a study of T cells in Graves' hyperthyroidism and ophthalmopathy. TCR beta CDR3 regions were amplified from RNA. HTBI primers drove first-round RT-PCR of the TCR CDR3. A single record per CDR3 protein comes from TCRdb applying MiXCR to the multiplex PCR reads. The profile shows 470,000 or so distinct CDR3 sequences, around 21% of them singletons. The sample consisted of blood. These receptor sequences come from a man aged 18 to 29 with Graves' hyperthyroidism.

The chain is built from TRBV30 and TRBJ1-3; perhaps TRBD1 as D (5 bases). Germline V gene data show CDR1 as GTSNPN and CDR2 as SVGIG (reference sequence). Trimming removed 0 bases from V and 11 bases from J, with 14 bases in between. The CDR3 totals 13 residues. DNA for the CDR3: TGTGCCTGGAGTGTCAAGGGGTCCAGCGCCATATATTTT. It codes for CAWSVKGSSAIYF.

This chain joins TRBV28 and TRBJ1-2; 8 nucleotides align to TRBD1. The CDR3 covers 14 residues. Germline V gives CDR1 MDHEN, CDR2 SYDVKM. The trim removed 1 base at V and 7 bases at J, leaving 5 bases unmatched. The CDR3 DNA is TGTGCCAGCAGTTTATCGACAGGGGTTCGTGGCTACACCTTC. Its protein product is CASSLSTGVRGYTF.

This clonotype was picked up many times. The chain uses TRBV12-3 or TRBV12-4 and TRBJ2-7, with 13 bases lining up with TRBD2. V gave up 5 bases and J gave up 5 bases; unmatched junction bases: 3. This CDR3 has 14 residues. The DNA for the CDR3 is TGTGCCAGCAGTCGGACTAGCGGGGGCAACGAGCAGTACTTC. Amino acid sequence: CASSRTSGGNEQYF.

This clonotype was detected ten times or more. The chain uses TRBV2 and TRBJ2-7; D tentatively fits TRBD1 or TRBD2 (5 bases each). Trimming took 9 bases from V and 3 from J, leaving 15 bases between them. This CDR3 spans 13 amino acids. From germline, CDR1 is SNHLY and CDR2 FYNNEI. The CDR3 nucleotides read TGTGCCAGTGGAAGGGGAGAGAACTACGAGCAGTACTTC. As protein: CASGRGENYEQYF.

The table lists this clonotype with many counts. The chain carries TRBV6-1 and TRBJ2-2; a possible D gene is TRBD2 (5 bases). With 6 bases removed from V and 0 bases from J, the gap between germline ends came to 8 bases. CDR3 length equals 14 residues. The germline gives CDR1 MNHNS, CDR2 SASEGT. CDR3 sequence: CASSPGANTGELFF. DNA of the CDR3: TGTGCCAGCAGCCCCGGGGCGAACACCGGGGAGCTGTTTTTT.

This clonotype has ten or more counts. The chain carries TRBV28 and TRBJ1-1; D gene unclear. V was pared by 1 base and J by 0 bases, with 9 bases between. The CDR3 runs to 15 residues. Germline V lookup: CDR1 MDHEN, CDR2 SYDVKM. DNA for the CDR3: TGTGCCAGCAGTTTATTACGGGAGTTGAACACTGAAGCTTTCTTT. Translated, it gives CASSLLRELNTEAFF.

The chain links TRBV11-2 to TRBJ2-5; D uncertain. The CDR3 extends over 13 amino acids. V was shortened by 3 bases and J by 3 bases, with 8 bases between the two germline ends. CDR1 SGHAT and CDR2 FQNNGV come from the germline V gene. The CDR3 bases are TGTGCCAGCAGCTTCACAGAAAAAGAGACCCAGTACTTC. It codes for CASSFTEKETQYF.

Ten or more counts support this clonotype. V usage is TRBV15 and J usage is TRBJ1-1; tentatively, D is TRBD1 (6 bases). Trimming removed 7 bases at V and 1 base at J, with 10 bases between. The CDR3 sequence is 13 residues long. Germline V gene data show CDR1 as LNHNV and CDR2 as YYDKDF (reference sequence). DNA of the CDR3: TGTGCCACCAATCAGGGGTCGAACACTGAAGCTTTCTTT. Amino acid sequence: CATNQGSNTEAFF.

With respect to this clonotype: The CDR3 ends on some other residue instead of the conserved phenylalanine or tryptophan, so this is likely a read error. The chain is built from TRBV28 and TRBJ1-2; D remains ambiguous. V lost 5 bases to trimming and J lost 4 bases, with 14 bases between them. Germline CDR1 and CDR2: MDHEN and SYDVKM. The length of the CDR3 is 14 residues. CDR3 amino acids: CASSLPGRTYGYTY. The CDR3, as DNA: TGTGCCAGCAGTCTGCCGGGCCGTACCTATGGCTACACCTAC.

This clonotype has a handful of counts. The chain is built from TRBV28 and TRBJ1-1; D is possibly TRBD1 (5 bases). In germline, CDR1 is MDHEN, CDR2 SYDVKM. V was trimmed by 3 bases and J by 8 bases, leaving 10 bases between them. The CDR3 length is 12 residues. The CDR3 nucleotides read TGTGCCAGCAGTTTTGCCGCAGGGGAAGCTTTCTTT. It yields the protein CASSFAAGEAFF. Together with reference TRBV28 and TRBJ1-1, the CDR3 gives the full variable domain: DVKVTQSSRYLVKRTGEKVFLECVQDMDHENMFWYRQDPGLGLRLIYFSYDVKMKEKGDIPEGYSVSREKKERFSLILESASTNQTSMYLCASSFAAGEAFFGQGTRLTVV.

This clonotype was seen more than once but under ten times. The chain joins TRBV5-5 to TRBJ2-2; TRBD1 matches at 7 bases. The trim removed 4 bases at V and 6 bases at J, leaving 9 bases unmatched. This CDR3 region has 15 residues. The germline V gene has CDR1 SGHKS and CDR2 YYEKEE (reference sequence). CDR3 amino acids: CASSLLRQGAGELFF. As DNA, the CDR3 is TGTGCCAGCAGCCTTTTACGGCAGGGGGCCGGGGAGCTGTTTTTT.